This TCR beta chain was profiled in a study of CD8 T cells in ankylosing spondylitis. This clonotype has ten or more counts. The antigen is not known. TCRdb re-called the 5' RACE reads through MiXCR, storing one row per CDR3 protein. This table has around 890,000 distinct CDR3 sequences, approximately 12% appearing once. Findings and limits, study-wide: Blood of patients with ankylosing spondylitis appeared to be characterized by a TCR beta motif of several highly homologous variants.

The length of the CDR3 is 17 residues. Trimming removed 3 bases at V and 0 bases at J, with 15 bases between. The chain uses TRBV12-3 or TRBV12-4 and TRBJ1-3; a weak D match, TRBD1 (5 bases). The specimen sequenced was blood, either unsorted or a sorted T cell fraction (not recorded which). This clonotype was obtained from a male donor with ankylosing spondylitis. The CDR3 reads CASSLGEGPNSGNTIYF. The CDR3 DNA sequence: TGTGCCAGCAGTTTGGGAGAGGGGCCAAACTCTGGAAACACCATATATTTT.